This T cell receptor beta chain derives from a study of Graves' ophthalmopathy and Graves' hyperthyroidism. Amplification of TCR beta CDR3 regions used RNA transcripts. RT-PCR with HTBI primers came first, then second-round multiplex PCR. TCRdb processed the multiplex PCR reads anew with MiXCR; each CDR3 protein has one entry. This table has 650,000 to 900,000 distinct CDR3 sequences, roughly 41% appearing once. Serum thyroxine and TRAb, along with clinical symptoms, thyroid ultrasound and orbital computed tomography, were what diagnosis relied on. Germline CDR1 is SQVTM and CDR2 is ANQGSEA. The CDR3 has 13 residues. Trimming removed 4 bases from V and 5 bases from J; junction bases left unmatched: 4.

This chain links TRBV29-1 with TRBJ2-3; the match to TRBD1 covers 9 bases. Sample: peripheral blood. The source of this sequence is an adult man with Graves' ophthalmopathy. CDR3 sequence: CSVVGTGRDTQYF. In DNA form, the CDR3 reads TGCAGCGTTGTGGGGACAGGGAGAGATACGCAGTATTTT.